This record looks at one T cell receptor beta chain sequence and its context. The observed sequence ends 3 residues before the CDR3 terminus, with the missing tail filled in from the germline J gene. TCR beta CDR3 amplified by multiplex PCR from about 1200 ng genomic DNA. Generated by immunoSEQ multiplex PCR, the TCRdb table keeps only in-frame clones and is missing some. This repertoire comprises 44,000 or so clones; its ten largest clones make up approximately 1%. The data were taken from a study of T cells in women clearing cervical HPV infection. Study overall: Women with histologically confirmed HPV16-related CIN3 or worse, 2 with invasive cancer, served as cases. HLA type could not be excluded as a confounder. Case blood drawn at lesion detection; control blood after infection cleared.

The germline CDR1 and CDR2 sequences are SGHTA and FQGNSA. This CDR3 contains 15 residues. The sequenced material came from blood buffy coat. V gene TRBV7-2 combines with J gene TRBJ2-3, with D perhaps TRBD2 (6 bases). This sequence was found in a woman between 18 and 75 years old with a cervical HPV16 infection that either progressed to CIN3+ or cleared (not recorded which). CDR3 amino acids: CASSPVPRGKETQYF. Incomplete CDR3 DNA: TGTGCCAGCAGCCCTGTTCCGCGGGGAAAAGAGACG.